The source of this TCR beta chain is a study of blood T cell repertoires in COVID-19. Whole-study context: The origin of the acute and convalescent COVID-19 samples was the United States, Italy and Spain. In each case, the material was cDNA or gDNA derived from T cells, B-cell-depleted T cells, or PBMCs.

Original handling: Estimation of nucleated cell counts relied on the amplification of reference gene primers. Sequencing used immunoSEQ multiplex PCR; TCRdb keeps in-frame clones, though not all of them. V, J and clone size are those of that table, while D and trimming were read from the DNA. Of approximately 30,000 clones in the sample, about 86% were seen once. The specimen sequenced was peripheral blood. The TCR comes from a human donor in a cohort sampled during active COVID-19.

CDR3 loop: CASTGGRDTQYF. The CDR3 bases are TGTGCCAGTACGGGGGGTAGAGATACGCAGTATTTT. V gene TRBV19 combines with J gene TRBJ2-3; 7 bases are a match to TRBD2. The CDR3 is made up of 12 amino acids. J was trimmed by 5 bases and V by 7 bases; bases with no gene match: 3. Germline V gene data show CDR1 as LNHDA and CDR2 as SQIVND (reference sequence). Variable domain in full (rest from reference TRBV19 and TRBJ2-3): DGGITQSPKYLFRKEGQNVTLSCEQNLNHDAMYWYRQDPGQGLRLIYYSQIVNDFQKGDIAEGYSVSREKKESFPLTVTSAQKNPTAFYLCASTGGRDTQYFGPGTRLTVL.